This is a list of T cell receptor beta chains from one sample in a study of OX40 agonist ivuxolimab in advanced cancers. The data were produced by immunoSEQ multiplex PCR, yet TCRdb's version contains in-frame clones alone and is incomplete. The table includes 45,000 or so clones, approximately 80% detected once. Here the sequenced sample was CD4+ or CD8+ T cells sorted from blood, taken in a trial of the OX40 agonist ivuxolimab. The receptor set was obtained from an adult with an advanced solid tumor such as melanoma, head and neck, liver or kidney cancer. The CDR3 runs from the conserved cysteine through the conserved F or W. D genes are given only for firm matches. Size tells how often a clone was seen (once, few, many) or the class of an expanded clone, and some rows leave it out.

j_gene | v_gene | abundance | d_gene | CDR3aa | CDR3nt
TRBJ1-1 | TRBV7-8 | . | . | CASSLGPEGEAFF | TGTGCCAGCAGCTTAGGTCCGGAAGGAGAAGCTTTCTTT
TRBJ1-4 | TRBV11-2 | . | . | CASTRDLSEKLFF | TGTGCCAGCACCCGGGACCTCAGTGAAAAACTGTTTTTT
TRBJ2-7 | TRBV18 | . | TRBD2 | CASSTRTGAGVEEQYF | TGTGCCAGCTCGACCCGCACGGGAGCGGGAGTTGAAGAGCAGTACTTC
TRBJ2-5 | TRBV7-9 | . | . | CASSRDGETQYF | TGTGCCAGCAGCAGAGACGGGGAGACCCAGTACTTC
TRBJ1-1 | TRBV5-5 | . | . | CASSLAATEAFF | TGTGCCAGCAGCTTGGCGGCGACTGAAGCTTTCTTT
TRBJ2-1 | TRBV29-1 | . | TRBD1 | CSVQGQGVYEQFF | TGCAGCGTCCAGGGACAGGGTGTCTATGAGCAGTTCTTC
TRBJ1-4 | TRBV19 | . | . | CASSIPRGLQEKLFF | TGTGCCAGTAGTATCCCGCGGGGTCTGCAGGAAAAACTGTTTTTT
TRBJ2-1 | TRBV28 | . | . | CAWSAYNEQFF | TGTGCCTGGTCGGCCTACAATGAGCAGTTCTTC
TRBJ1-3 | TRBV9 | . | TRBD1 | CASSLTTGDANTIYF | TGTGCCAGCAGCCTCACTACAGGGGATGCGAACACCATATATTTT
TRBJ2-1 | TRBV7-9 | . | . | CASSPPPRLSSYNEQFF | TGTGCCAGCAGCCCCCCCCCGCGTCTGAGCTCCTACAATGAGCAGTTCTTC
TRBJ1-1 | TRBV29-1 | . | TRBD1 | CSVKGGYGDTEAFF | TGCAGCGTAAAAGGGGGCTATGGGGACACTGAAGCTTTCTTT
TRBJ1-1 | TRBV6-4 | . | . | CASSPRGELEAFF | TGTGCCAGCAGCCCCCGCGGGGAACTTGAAGCTTTCTTT
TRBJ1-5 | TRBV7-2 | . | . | CASSLNPDDYQPQHF | TGTGCCAGCAGCTTGAATCCGGATGATTATCAGCCCCAGCATTTT
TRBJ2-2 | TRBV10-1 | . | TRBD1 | CASSSNRGGANTGELFF | TGCGCCAGCAGTTCGAACAGGGGTGGTGCGAACACCGGGGAGCTGTTTTTT
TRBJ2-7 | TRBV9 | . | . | CASSVRPGGEQYF | TGTGCCAGCAGCGTCCGACCCGGGGGCGAGCAGTACTTC
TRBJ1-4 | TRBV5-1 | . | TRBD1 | CASSLDRGNEKLFF | TGCGCCAGCAGCTTGGACAGGGGGAATGAAAAACTGTTTTTT
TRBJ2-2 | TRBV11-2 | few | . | CASSLPGSGELFF | TGTGCCAGCAGCCTCCCGGGTTCCGGGGAGCTGTTTTTT
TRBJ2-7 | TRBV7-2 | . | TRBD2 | CASSYLAGASSSYEQYF | TGTGCCAGCAGCTATCTAGCGGGAGCATCCAGCTCCTACGAGCAGTACTTC
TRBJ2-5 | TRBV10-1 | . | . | CASSVGLQETQYF | TGCGCCAGCAGTGTAGGTCTCCAAGAGACCCAGTACTTC
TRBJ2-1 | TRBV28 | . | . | CASSPGTLTYNEQFF | TGTGCCAGCAGCCCCGGGACTCTTACTTACAATGAGCAGTTCTTC
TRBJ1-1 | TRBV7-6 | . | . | CASSLQENTEAFF | TGTGCCAGCAGTCTACAGGAGAACACTGAAGCTTTCTTT
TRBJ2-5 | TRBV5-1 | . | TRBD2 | CASSFFSGRAMETQYF | TGCGCCAGCAGCTTCTTTAGCGGGAGGGCCATGGAGACCCAGTACTTC
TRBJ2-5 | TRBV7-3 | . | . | CASSLNLDMVRMGTQETQYF | TGTGCCAGCAGCTTAAATCTGGACATGGTCCGGATGGGGACCCAAGAGACCCAGTACTTC
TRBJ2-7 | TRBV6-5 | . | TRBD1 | CASSSRFRTGGYEQYF | TGTGCCAGCAGTTCCCGTTTCCGGACAGGTGGCTACGAGCAGTACTTC
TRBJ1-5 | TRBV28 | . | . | CASSYPPGGSLNQPQHF | TGTGCCAGCAGTTACCCCCCGGGCGGCAGCCTCAATCAGCCCCAGCATTTT
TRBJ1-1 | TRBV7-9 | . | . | CASSQGVWGTEAFF | TGTGCCAGCAGCCAAGGGGTGTGGGGAACTGAAGCTTTCTTT
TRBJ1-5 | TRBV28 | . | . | CASLRGGRQPQHF | TGTGCCAGCCTTAGGGGGGGGAGGCAGCCCCAGCATTTT
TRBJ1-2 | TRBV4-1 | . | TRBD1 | CASSQESGQGLFYGYTF | TGCGCCAGCAGCCAAGAATCGGGACAGGGACTCTTCTATGGCTACACCTTC
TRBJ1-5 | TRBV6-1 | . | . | CASSESGRSNQPQHF | TGTGCCAGCAGTGAATCTGGGCGGTCCAATCAGCCCCAGCATTTT